The rows below give T cell receptor beta chains drawn from one sample of a study of neurological immune-mediated disorders. In TCRdb, the 5' RACE reads were re-called with MiXCR into one record per CDR3 protein. Altogether tens of thousands of distinct CDR3 sequences are present, 4.5% to 6.5% being singletons, with the ten largest covering 2.2%. The specimen sequenced was PBMCs. These receptors originate from a young woman with multiple sclerosis. The CDR3 runs from the conserved cysteine through the conserved F or W. D genes are given only for firm matches. Only some rows state a clone size, as once, few, many or a class for expanded clones.

TRBV10-3	NA	TRBJ2-5	many	TGTGCCATCGGTGGTAAGGCAGGGGATGAGACCCAGTACTTC	CAIGGKAGDETQYF
TRBV10-3	NA	TRBJ2-3	NA	TGTGCCATCAGTGAGGGGGATCTGAGAACAGATACGCAGTATTTT	CAISEGDLRTDTQYF
TRBV5-1	NA	TRBJ2-5	many	TGCGCCAGCAGCTCTACAAGGGCCGGAGGTACCCAAGAGACCCAGTACTTC	CASSSTRAGGTQETQYF
TRBV24-1	NA	TRBJ2-3	few	TGTGCCACCAGTGCTCAGGAAGTTACTAGCACAGATACGCAGTATTTT	CATSAQEVTSTDTQYF
TRBV20-1	NA	TRBJ1-1	NA	TGCAGTGCTAGAGCGAGACACCGGGTGCACACTGAAGCTTTCTTT	CSARARHRVHTEAFF
TRBV12-3/TRBV12-4	TRBD2	TRBJ2-3	many	TGTGCCAGCAGTTTTAGGACTAGCGGGGTCACAGATACGCAGTATTTT	CASSFRTSGVTDTQYF
TRBV20-1	TRBD2	TRBJ2-1	many	TGCAGTGGGGGGCTAGCGGGTCGCTCCTACAATGAGCAGTTCTTC	CSGGLAGRSYNEQFF
TRBV11-2	NA	TRBJ1-4	many	TGTGCCAGCAGCCCCAGATCAACTAATGAAAAACTGTTTTTT	CASSPRSTNEKLFF
TRBV20-1	TRBD2	TRBJ2-5	NA	TGCAGTGCTACCACTAGCGGGAGGATGTACCAAGAGACCCAGTACTTC	CSATTSGRMYQETQYF
TRBV5-1	NA	TRBJ1-1	NA	TGCGCCAGCAGCTTGGCCGTCGGGGGTTCTGAAGCTTTCTTT	CASSLAVGGSEAFF
TRBV5-1	TRBD1	TRBJ2-1	NA	TGCGCCAGCAGCATAGTTACCGGGACAGGCCACAATGAGCAGTTCTTC	CASSIVTGTGHNEQFF
TRBV27	NA	TRBJ1-5	many	TGTGCCAGCAGTTTATCCGGTGCGGGCATCAATCAGCCCCAGCATTTT	CASSLSGAGINQPQHF
TRBV7-2	TRBD2	TRBJ2-2	many	TGTGCCAGCAGCTTAGGGGGAGGGTTGTACACCGGGGAGCTGTTTTTT	CASSLGGGLYTGELFF
TRBV7-9	TRBD2	TRBJ2-4	few	TGTGCCAGCAGCCGAGGTTCGGGAGGGCCCTCGTCCAAAAACATTCAGTACTTC	CASSRGSGGPSSKNIQYF
TRBV7-9	NA	TRBJ2-5	many	TGTGCCAGCAGCTTATTACCATTCAGTGGAGAGACCCAGTACTTC	CASSLLPFSGETQYF
TRBV5-1	TRBD1	TRBJ2-3	many	TGCGCCAGCAGCTTGGGCGTTCGTGGACAGGGGCTCAATACGCAGTATTTT	CASSLGVRGQGLNTQYF
TRBV5-1	NA	TRBJ1-1	NA	TGCGCCAGCAGCCCTCGTCCGGGACCAAAGGGCACTGAAGCTTTCTTT	CASSPRPGPKGTEAFF
TRBV6-4	TRBD1	TRBJ2-2	many	TGTGCCAGCAGCTTGACAGGGGATAACACCGGGGAGCTGTTTTTT	CASSLTGDNTGELFF
TRBV12-3/TRBV12-4	NA	TRBJ2-7	many	TGTGCCAGCAGTTTAGCGATCGGGGGTCAGGGTTACGAGCAGTACTTC	CASSLAIGGQGYEQYF
TRBV18	NA	TRBJ2-3	few	TGTGCCAGCTCACCTTCGCAGGGCACAGATACGCAGTATTTT	CASSPSQGTDTQYF
TRBV29-1	TRBD1	TRBJ2-5	many	TGCAGCGTCCGAGGGACAGGGGAACAAGAGACCCAGTACTTC	CSVRGTGEQETQYF
TRBV6-5	TRBD1	TRBJ1-5	NA	TGTGCCAGCAGTTGGGAGGACAGGGGCCCCCCACAGCATTTT	CASSWEDRGPPQHF
TRBV20-1	NA	TRBJ2-7	many	TGCAGTGCTAGAGAGGACAGCACCACCTCCTACGAGCAGTACTTC	CSAREDSTTSYEQYF
TRBV5-1	TRBD2	TRBJ2-1	few	TGCGCCAGCAGCCCCGGTAACGGGACTAGCGTTGGCAATGAGCAGTTCTTC	CASSPGNGTSVGNEQFF
TRBV5-1	NA	TRBJ2-7	many	TGCGCCAGCAGCCCCGGACTAACCTACGAGCAGTACTTC	CASSPGLTYEQYF
TRBV20-1	TRBD1	TRBJ2-3	many	TGCAGTGCTAGGCTGGACAGGGGTACAGATACGCAGTATTTT	CSARLDRGTDTQYF
TRBV20-1	TRBD2	TRBJ2-1	many	TGCAGTGCTAGAGGGAGCGGGGGTGGGGAGGGCCATGAGCAGTTCTTC	CSARGSGGGEGHEQFF
TRBV10-3	NA	TRBJ1-1	NA	TGTGCCGGCCGGATAGGGGGTCAGGATGAAGCTTTCTTT	CAGRIGGQDEAFF
TRBV12-3/TRBV12-4	NA	TRBJ2-7	NA	TGTGCCAGCAGACCTACAGGGACTCCGAGGATGCAGTACTTC	CASRPTGTPRMQYF
TRBV5-6	NA	TRBJ1-3	many	TGTGCCAGCAGCTTGGCCTGGCAGGGGTTGACTGGAAACACCATATATTTT	CASSLAWQGLTGNTIYF
TRBV5-1	NA	TRBJ1-1	many	TGCGCCAGCAGCTTGCGTCACGAGGACACTGAAGCTTTCTTT	CASSLRHEDTEAFF
TRBV5-5	NA	TRBJ2-2	NA	TGTGTCAGCAGCTTAGACCCAGTGAACACCGGGGAGCTATTTTTT	CVSSLDPVNTGELFF
TRBV7-8	NA	TRBJ1-6	few	TGTGCCAGCAGCTTAGCCACAGGAAACTCCTATAATTCACCCCTCCACTTT	CASSLATGNSYNSPLHF
TRBV19	TRBD1	TRBJ1-5	few	TGTGCCAGTAGTTGGGACAGTCTTGTGGATCAGCCCCAGCATTTT	CASSWDSLVDQPQHF
TRBV5-1	NA	TRBJ2-7	many	TGCGCCAGCAGTTTCCTTTCGGGACCATCCTACGAGCAGTACTTC	CASSFLSGPSYEQYF
TRBV12-3/TRBV12-4	TRBD2	TRBJ2-1	many	TGTGCCAGCACCCGGGGGGGCTTAGGCAATGAGCAGTTCTTC	CASTRGGLGNEQFF
TRBV20-1	TRBD2	TRBJ2-1	many	TGCAGTGCCTCCCCAAACCCCTTTCTAGCGGGAGAAGGGGAGCAGTTCTTC	CSASPNPFLAGEGEQFF
TRBV5-1	TRBD2	TRBJ2-1	few	TGCGCCAGCAGCCTTCTAGCGGGAGGGTCCCCCGTCCGTAATGAGCAGTTCTTC	CASSLLAGGSPVRNEQFF
TRBV20-1	NA	TRBJ1-1	NA	TGCAGTGCTAGTTGGGGGGCTGCGGCTTTCTTT	CSASWGAAAFF
TRBV20-1	TRBD2	TRBJ2-1	many	TGCAGTGCCCCACGGCGGGGGGGTGTGGGTTCCTACAATGAGCAGTTCTTC	CSAPRRGGVGSYNEQFF
TRBV5-1	NA	TRBJ2-3	many	TGCGCCAGCAGCTTACAGGCCTCTAGCACAGATACGCAGTATTTT	CASSLQASSTDTQYF
TRBV10-3	NA	TRBJ2-3	NA	TGTGCCACCAGTAGGCATGCAGATACGCAGTATTTT	CATSRHADTQYF